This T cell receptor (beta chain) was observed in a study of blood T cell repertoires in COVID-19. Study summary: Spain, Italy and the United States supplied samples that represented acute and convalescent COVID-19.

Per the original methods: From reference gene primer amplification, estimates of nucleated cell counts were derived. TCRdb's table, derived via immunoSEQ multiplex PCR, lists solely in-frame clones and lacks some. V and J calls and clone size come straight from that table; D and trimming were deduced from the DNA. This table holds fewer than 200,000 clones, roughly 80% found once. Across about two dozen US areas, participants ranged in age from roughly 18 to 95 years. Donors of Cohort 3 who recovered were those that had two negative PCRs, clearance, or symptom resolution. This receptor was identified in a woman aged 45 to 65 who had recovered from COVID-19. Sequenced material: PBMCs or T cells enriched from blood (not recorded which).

The CDR3 DNA is TGTGCCAGCAGTCCCGGCGTCAGCGCCTATGGCTACACCTTC. It is translated as CASSPGVSAYGYTF. V and J are TRBV6-2 or TRBV6-3 and TRBJ1-2; D is ambiguous. This CDR3 is 14 amino acids long. From germline, CDR1 is MNHEY and CDR2 SVGEGT. The V and J ends lost 5 bases and 4 bases respectively, with 14 bases between them.